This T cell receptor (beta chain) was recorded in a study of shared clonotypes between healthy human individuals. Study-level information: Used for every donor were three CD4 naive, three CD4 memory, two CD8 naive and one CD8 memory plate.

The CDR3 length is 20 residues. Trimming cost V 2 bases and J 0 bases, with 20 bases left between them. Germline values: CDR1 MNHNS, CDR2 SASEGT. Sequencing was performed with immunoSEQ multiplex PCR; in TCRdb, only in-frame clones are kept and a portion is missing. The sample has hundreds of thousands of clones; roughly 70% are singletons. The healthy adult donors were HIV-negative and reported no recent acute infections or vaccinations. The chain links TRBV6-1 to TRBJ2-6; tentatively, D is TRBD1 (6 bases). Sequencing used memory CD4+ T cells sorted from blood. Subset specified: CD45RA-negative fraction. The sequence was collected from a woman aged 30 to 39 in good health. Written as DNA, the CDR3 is TGTGCCAGCAGTGAAACTCAACAAATACAGGGCCACTCTGGGGCCAACGTCCTGACTTTC. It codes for CASSETQQIQGHSGANVLTF.